This record looks at one T cell receptor (beta chain) sequence and its context. Its target is unknown. Both 60 Vbeta primers and 13 Jbeta primers went into the PCR. Assay: immunoSEQ multiplex PCR; the TCRdb copy retains only in-frame clones and omits some. The data hold about 140,000 clones, with roughly four fifths observed a single time. Losses at the gene ends were 5 bases for V and 4 bases for J; bases not matched to a gene: 12. The germline V gene has CDR1 MNHEY and CDR2 SMNVEV (reference sequence). The CDR3 sequence is 17 residues long. The data stem from a study of cytomegalovirus exposure and HLA in healthy donors. Study-wide results and limits: The study recorded over 150 TCR beta chains that were cytomegalovirus-associated.

Specimen: PBMCs. The sequence came from a woman aged 55-70 years in good health and CMV-seropositive. The chain recombines TRBV27 with TRBJ1-1, with 11 nucleotides matching TRBD1. The CDR3 loop reads CASSTNTGTGGRTEAFF. The CDR3 bases are TGTGCCAGCAGTACGAACACCGGGACAGGGGGACGCACTGAAGCTTTCTTT.